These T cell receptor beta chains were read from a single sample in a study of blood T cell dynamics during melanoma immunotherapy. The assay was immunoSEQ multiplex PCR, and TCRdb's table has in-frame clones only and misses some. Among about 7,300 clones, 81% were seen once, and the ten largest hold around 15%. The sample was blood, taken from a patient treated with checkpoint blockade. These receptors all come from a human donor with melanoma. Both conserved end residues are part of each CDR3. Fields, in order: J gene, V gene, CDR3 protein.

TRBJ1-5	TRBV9	CASSVEGNDPQHF
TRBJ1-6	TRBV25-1	CASSEPRGINSPLHF
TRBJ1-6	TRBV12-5	CASGLGQGNNSPLHF
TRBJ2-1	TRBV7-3	CASSTASYNEQFF
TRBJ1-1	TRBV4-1	CASSQGRGWDTEAFF
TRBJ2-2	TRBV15	CATSMESFTGELFF
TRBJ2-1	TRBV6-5	CASRPPSSSYNEQFF
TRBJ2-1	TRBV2	CASSGGQGPYNEQFF
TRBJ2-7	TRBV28	CASSYEGLDEQYF
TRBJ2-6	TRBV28	CASSFGQMSGANVLTF
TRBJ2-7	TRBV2	CASSEPIRDEQYF
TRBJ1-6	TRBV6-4	CASSEEGYNSPLHF
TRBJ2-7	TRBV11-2	CASSLSAPGTGWFEQYF
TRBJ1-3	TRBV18	CASSSTGARGNTIYF
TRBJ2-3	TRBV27	CASSLWTHQPDTQYF
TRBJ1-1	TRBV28	CASSLGDRGTEAFF
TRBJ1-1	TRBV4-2	CASSQAGQANTEAFF
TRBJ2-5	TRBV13	CASSLGGVAQETQYF
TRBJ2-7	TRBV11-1	CASSLAPAGEQYF
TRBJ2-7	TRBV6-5	CASSEGTENYEQYF
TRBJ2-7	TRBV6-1	CASTTGVHEQYF
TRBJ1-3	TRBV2	CASRGQDRNTIYF
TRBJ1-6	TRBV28	CASSLFSPQNYNSPLHF
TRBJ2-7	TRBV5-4	CASSEEQGALDYEQYF
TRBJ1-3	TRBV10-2	CASSESGNPRPGNTIYF
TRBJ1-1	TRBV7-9	CASSRDRGGTEAFF
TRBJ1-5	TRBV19	CASSREDRAGAPQHF
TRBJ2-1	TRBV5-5	CASSLLSSYNEQFF
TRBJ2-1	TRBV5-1	CASSLLGTSVYNEQFF
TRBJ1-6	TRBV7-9	CASSSDRADSPLHF
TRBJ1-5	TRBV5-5	CASSLYHGNQPQHF
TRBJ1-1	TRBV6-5	CASSRIREGTEAFF
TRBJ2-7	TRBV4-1	CASSQVDLVAVNEQYF
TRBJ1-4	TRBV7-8	CASSLVGAPNEKLFF
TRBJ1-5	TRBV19	CASSMAPQGRYSNQPQHF
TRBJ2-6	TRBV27	CASSLSGANVLTF
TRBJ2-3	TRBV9	CASSTSGKADTQYF
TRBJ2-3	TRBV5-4	CASSPKRGGGDTQYF
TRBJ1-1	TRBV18	CASSLWTDTEAFF
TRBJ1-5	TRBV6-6	CASRLDRGPQHF
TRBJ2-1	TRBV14	CASSQAGHYNEQFF
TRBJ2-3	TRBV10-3	CASSYILAGPTDTQYF
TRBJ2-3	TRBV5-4	CASSLSGLGTDTQYF
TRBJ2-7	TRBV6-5	CASSSTGTGRWEQYF
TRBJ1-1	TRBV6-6	CASSPESKFTEAFF
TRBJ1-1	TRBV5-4	CASSYYTGMNTEAFF
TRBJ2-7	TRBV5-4	CASSFADEQYF
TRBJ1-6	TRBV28	CASSQGGAQHSPLHF